This paragraph reports one T cell receptor beta chain. Its matching antigen is unknown. This sample is part of a study of Ad26.COV2.S vaccination and SARS-CoV-2 variants. Overall study results and limits: Post-vaccination breadth of spike-specific CD8+ and CD4+ T cell responses was reportedly substantial.

Treatment indicated: around 19 received Ad26.COV2.S at low or high dose, single or two shots; several received placebo; per-sample allocation not given. Samples analyzed were those drawn on day 63 after the first vaccine or placebo injection. The protocol was immunoSEQ multiplex PCR, while the TCRdb copy is restricted to in-frame clones and leaves out a portion. The data hold roughly 400,000 clones, with 90% observed a single time. The source material was peripheral blood, sampled in a trial of Ad26.COV2.S vaccine versus placebo. This receptor was taken from a person between 18 and 60 years old who received the Ad26.COV2.S COVID-19 vaccine or a placebo.

This chain's CDR3 is CASSPTASTDTQYF. CDR3 sequence (DNA): TGTGCCAGCAGCCCCACGGCCTCCACAGATACGCAGTATTTT. V and J are TRBV16 and TRBJ2-3; no clear D gene. This CDR3 is built from 14 residues. Trimming left V 4 bases short and J 2 bases short, with 10 bases between. Germline V gives CDR1 KGHSY, CDR2 FQNENV. The full variable domain, completed using reference TRBV16 and TRBJ2-3, is GEEVAQTPKHLVRGEGQKAKLYCAPIKGHSYVFWYQQVLKNEFKFLISFQNENVFDETGMPKERFSAKCLPNSPCSLEIQATKLEDSAVYFCASSPTASTDTQYFGPGTRLTVL.